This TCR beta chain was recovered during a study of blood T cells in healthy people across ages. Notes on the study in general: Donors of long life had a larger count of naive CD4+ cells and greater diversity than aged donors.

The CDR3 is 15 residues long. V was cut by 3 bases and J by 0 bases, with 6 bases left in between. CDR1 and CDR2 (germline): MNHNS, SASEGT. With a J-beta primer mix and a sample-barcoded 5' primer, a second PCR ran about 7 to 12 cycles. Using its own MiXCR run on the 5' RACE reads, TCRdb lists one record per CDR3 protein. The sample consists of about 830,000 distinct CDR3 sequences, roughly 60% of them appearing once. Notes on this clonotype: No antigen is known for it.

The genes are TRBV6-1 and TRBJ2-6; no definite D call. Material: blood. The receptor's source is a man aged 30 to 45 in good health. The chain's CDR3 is CASSENRSGANVLTF. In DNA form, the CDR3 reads TGTGCCAGCAGTGAGAATCGCTCTGGGGCCAACGTCCTGACTTTC.